A single sample is the source of the 29 T cell receptor beta chains below, sequenced in a study of cytomegalovirus exposure and HLA in healthy donors. The PCR made use of 60 Vbeta and 13 Jbeta primers. Sequenced by immunoSEQ multiplex PCR; TCRdb stores in-frame clones only, minus some. Of about 200,000 clones listed, roughly 80% are singletons. Sequenced material: PBMCs. The source is a man aged 35 to 55 in good health and CMV-seropositive.

The V and J genes are TRBV18 and TRBJ2-7; 7 bases match TRBD2. The CDR3 contains 16 residues. Per the germline V gene, CDR1 is KGHSH and CDR2 is LQKENI. V shed 2 bases and J 6 bases; nucleotides not matched to a gene: 13. CDR3 region: CASSPSEAGEGVEQYF. CDR3 bases: TGTGCCAGCTCACCAAGTGAGGCGGGGGAAGGGGTCGAGCAGTACTTC.

This sequence joins TRBV9 and TRBJ1-6; no reliable D call. CDR1 is SGDLS and CDR2 is YYNGEE in the germline V gene. Trimming shortened V by 0 bases and J by 8 bases, and 15 bases separated the two germline ends. The CDR3 has 16 amino acids. The CDR3 sequence: CASSVAPGLEDSPLHF. The DNA of the CDR3 is TGTGCCAGCAGCGTAGCGCCCGGGTTGGAGGATTCACCCCTCCACTTT.

This chain links TRBV15 with TRBJ2-2; no definite D call. With 0 bases removed from V and 0 bases from J, the gap between germline ends came to 5 bases. The CDR3 is 15 amino acids. CDR1 is LNHNV and CDR2 is YYDKDF in the germline V gene (reference sequence). In DNA, the CDR3 is TGTGCCACCAGCAGAGATCAGGCGAACACCGGGGAGCTGTTTTTT. Its translation: CATSRDQANTGELFF. The full variable domain, in which reference TRBV15 and TRBJ2-2 provide the parts outside the CDR3, is DAMVIQNPRYQVTQFGKPVTLSCSQTLNHNVMYWYQQKSSQAPKLLFHYYDKDFNNEADTPDNFQSRRPNTSFCFLDIRSPGLGDTAMYLCATSRDQANTGELFFGEGSRLTVL.

The chain couples TRBV5-1 to TRBJ2-2; 14 bases are shared with TRBD2. Trimming cost V 4 bases and J 3 bases; bases outside gene matches: 2. There are 16 residues in the CDR3. Germline V gives CDR1 SGHRS, CDR2 YFSETQ. CDR3 sequence (DNA): TGCGCCAGCAGCGCGGGACTAGCGGGGGACACCGGGGAGCTGTTTTTT. Protein product: CASSAGLAGDTGELFF.

The genes are TRBV28 and TRBJ2-5; D is possibly TRBD2 (5 bases). This CDR3 region has 13 residues. V was pared by 3 bases and J by 5 bases, with 10 bases between. Germline CDR1 MDHEN, CDR2 SYDVKM. DNA of the CDR3: TGTGCCAGCAGTTTTAGAGGGCTGGAGACCCAGTACTTC. It encodes CASSFRGLETQYF.

The gene calls are TRBV6-5 and TRBJ2-3; no firm D call. This CDR3 comprises 14 residues. The V end lost 4 bases, the J end lost 0 bases, and 8 bases lay between the germline ends. From germline, CDR1 is MNHEY and CDR2 SVGAGI. The CDR3 coding sequence is TGTGCCAGCAGTTTATCAACTAGCACAGATACGCAGTATTTT. Its protein is CASSLSTSTDTQYF.

The chain has TRBV6-6 and TRBJ2-5, with D possibly being TRBD1 (5 bases). Judging by the DNA end, TRBJ2-7 fits better; the J call may be wrong. There are 14 residues in the CDR3. Per the germline V gene, CDR1 is MNHNY and CDR2 is SVGAGI (reference sequence). CDR3 sequence (DNA): TGTGCCACCTATGGGGCGAATCACTCCTACGAGCAGTACTTC. Translated: CATYGANHSYEQYF.

The rearrangement joins TRBV18 to TRBJ2-3; 7 bases line up with TRBD1. CDR1 is KGHSH, CDR2 LQKENI, per germline. The V and J ends lost 4 bases and 1 base, in that order; junction bases with no gene match: 5. This CDR3 contains 15 residues. Here the CDR3 DNA reads TGTGCCAGCTCACGACTTGGGACAGGCACAGATACGCAGTATTTT. This gives the protein CASSRLGTGTDTQYF.

V is TRBV27 and J is TRBJ2-1; the match to TRBD2 covers 9 bases. V shed 6 bases and J 9 bases; nucleotides not matched to a gene: 18. CDR1 MNHEY and CDR2 SMNVEV come from the germline V gene (reference sequence). This CDR3 has 17 residues. Here the CDR3 reads CASSRGGAGGPMGEQFF. CDR3 DNA sequence: TGTGCCAGCAGCCGAGGGGGTGCGGGAGGGCCGATGGGTGAGCAGTTCTTC.

The V call is TRBV9, the J call TRBJ2-5; 9 bases fit TRBD1. After removal of 3 bases from V and 5 bases from J, the junction contained 8 bases not matched to a gene. Germline V CDR1 and CDR2: SGDLS, YYNGEE. The CDR3 runs 15 residues. The CDR3 region has the DNA TGTGCCAGCAGCGGGGGACAGGGACCATGGGAGACCCAGTACTTC. Its protein product is CASSGGQGPWETQYF.

This chain joins TRBV12-5 and TRBJ2-3, with 13 bases that match TRBD2. Trimming took 4 bases from V and 2 from J; bases not matched to a gene: 3. Germline V CDR1 and CDR2: LGHNT, FRNRAP. CDR3 length equals 16 residues. The CDR3 is CASGWGTSGNTDTQYF. CDR3 coding DNA: TGTGCTAGTGGTTGGGGGACTAGCGGGAACACAGATACGCAGTATTTT.

The chain couples TRBV6-1 to TRBJ2-3; D is undetermined. The CDR3 contains 15 residues. The V end was cut by 1 base, the J end by 0 bases, with 8 bases between. The germline CDR1 and CDR2 sequences are MNHNS and SASEGT. The CDR3 loop is CASSEGQVSTDTQYF. The CDR3 coding sequence is TGTGCCAGCAGTGAAGGGCAGGTGAGCACAGATACGCAGTATTTT.

This clone was detected only once. The chain links TRBV2 to TRBJ2-7, with TRBD1 as a possible D gene (6 bases). Germline V gene sequence: CDR1 SNHLY, CDR2 FYNNEI. V lost 6 bases, J lost 3 bases, and 15 bases lay in between. This CDR3 comprises 14 residues. CDR3 sequence reads: CASSPQGKNYEQYF. The CDR3 nucleotides read TGTGCCAGCAGCCCACAGGGTAAGAACTACGAGCAGTACTTC.

V and J are TRBV6-5 and TRBJ1-6; 8 bases align to TRBD1. Germline CDR1 reads MNHEY; CDR2 reads SVGAGI. V lost 7 bases to trimming and J lost 6 bases; unmatched junction nucleotides: 8. This CDR3 contains 15 residues. The CDR3 loop reads CASTPQGAANSPLHF. The DNA for the CDR3 is TGTGCCAGCACCCCCCAGGGGGCGGCTAATTCACCCCTCCACTTT.

This clone has only a few counts. The V and J genes are TRBV11-2 and TRBJ2-1, with 7 positions matching TRBD1. Germline V lookup: CDR1 SGHAT, CDR2 FQNNGV. The junction had 6 bases not matched to a gene; V was cut back by 5 bases and J by 2 bases. The CDR3 runs to 15 residues. CDR3 protein: CASSAGGSPYNEQFF. DNA of the CDR3: TGTGCCAGCAGCGCAGGGGGTTCCCCCTACAATGAGCAGTTCTTC.

This chain joins TRBV28 and TRBJ1-2; weak D call: TRBD1 (5 bases). The CDR3 is made up of 14 amino acids. Germline-derived CDR1 and CDR2 are MDHEN and SYDVKM. Trimming took off 8 bases at V and 4 bases at J, with 17 bases between the two ends. Here the CDR3 reads CASDVSGGVYGYTF. DNA of the CDR3: TGTGCCAGCGATGTTTCGGGGGGGGTCTATGGCTACACCTTC.

V usage is TRBV7-3 and J usage is TRBJ2-5; 7 nucleotides line up with TRBD2. V lost 5 bases, J lost 5 bases, and 5 bases stayed unmatched. The CDR3 has 13 amino acids. CDR1 SGHTA and CDR2 FQGTGA come from the germline V gene. CDR3 sequence (DNA): TGTGCCAGCAGCCACCAGGGAGGGGAGACCCAGTACTTC. Protein product: CASSHQGGETQYF.

The CDR3 reads CASSAGSNTGELFF. CDR3 in DNA: TGCGCCAGCAGTGCGGGATCCAACACCGGGGAGCTGTTTTTT. The rearrangement links TRBV5-1 to TRBJ2-2, with a weak D call TRBD2 (6 bases). The CDR3 is 14 residues long. Between the trimmed V and J ends, which lost 5 bases and 2 bases, there was a span of 10 bases. Germline-derived CDR1 and CDR2 are SGHRS and YFSETQ.

Here the CDR3 reads CASSLRAGTSGGSYEQYF. DNA for the CDR3: TGTGCCAGTAGCCTTAGGGCCGGGACTAGCGGAGGCTCCTACGAGCAGTACTTC. The chain employs TRBV19 and TRBJ2-7, with 11 bases fitting TRBD2. The germline gives CDR1 LNHDA, CDR2 SQIVND (reference sequence). This CDR3 contains 18 residues. J was trimmed by 0 bases and V by 6 bases; bases with no gene match: 13.

The J gene is TRBJ2-1, the V gene TRBV5-4, with D tentatively TRBD1 (5 bases). Germline values: CDR1 SGHNT, CDR2 YYREEE (reference sequence). The CDR3 is 11 residues long. Trimming removed 6 bases at V and 10 bases at J, with 11 bases between. The CDR3 nucleotides read TGTGCCAGCAACCAGGGTCGGGAGCAGTTCTTC. This translates into CASNQGREQFF.

The rearrangement links TRBV30 to TRBJ2-2; perhaps TRBD2 as D (5 bases). Trimming cost V 0 bases and J 6 bases, with 14 bases left between them. Germline CDR1 is GTSNPN and CDR2 is SVGIG (reference sequence). The CDR3 runs 15 residues. CDR3 in amino acids: CAWSVLRTRAGELFF. In nucleotides, the CDR3 is TGTGCCTGGAGTGTACTTAGGACTCGGGCCGGGGAGCTGTTTTTT. The full variable domain, with the rest looked up from reference TRBV30 and TRBJ2-2, is SQTIHQWPATLVQPVGSPLSLECTVEGTSNPNLYWYRQAAGRGLQLLFYSVGIGQISSEVPQNLSASRPQDRQFILSSKKLLLSDSGFYLCAWSVLRTRAGELFFGEGSRLTVL.

As to this clone: At one end the junction does not follow the germline gene, possibly because of a read error. The V and J genes are TRBV29-1 and TRBJ1-2; 7 nucleotides agree with TRBD1. The germline CDR1 and CDR2 sequences are SQVTM and ANQGSEA. This CDR3 has 13 residues. In nucleotides, the CDR3 is TGCAGCGTTGAAAGGGGGCAAAGCTATGGCTACCCCTTC. It translates to CSVERGQSYGYPF.

The rearrangement uses TRBV4-3 and TRBJ2-2; TRBD2 matches at 9 bases. The J segment lost 1 base and the V segment lost 3 bases, leaving 3 bases of the junction unmatched. The CDR3 is 16 amino acids. The germline V gene has CDR1 LGHNA and CDR2 YSLEER. DNA for the CDR3: TGCGCCAGCAGCCAGAAAGCGGGAGGGAACACCGGGGAGCTGTTTTTT. Encoded protein: CASSQKAGGNTGELFF.

The chain joins TRBV19 to TRBJ1-4; 11 bases match TRBD1. Germline trimming cut 7 bases from V and 3 bases from J; bases unmatched to any gene: 7. Germline V gene data show CDR1 as LNHDA and CDR2 as SQIVND (reference sequence). This CDR3 has 16 amino acids. The CDR3: CASTGQGAVANEKLFF. CDR3 nucleotides: TGTGCCAGTACCGGACAGGGGGCTGTGGCTAATGAAAAACTGTTTTTT.

To note about this clone: This clone may be a read error of a much larger clone one base away. The same CDR3 also results from other DNA sequences found in this sample. The V gene is TRBV11-2, the J gene TRBJ1-1; possible D gene TRBD1, 6 bases. CDR1 SGHAT and CDR2 FQNNGV come from the germline V gene. The CDR3 runs to 13 residues. The ends were cut back, 5 bases at V and 1 base at J, with 8 bases in the middle. The CDR3 is CASSPTGNTEAFF. In DNA, the CDR3 is TGTGCCAGCAGCCCGACAGGGAACACTGAAGCTTTCTTT. Supplemented by reference TRBV11-2 and TRBJ1-1, the full variable domain reads EAGVAQSPRYKIIEKRQSVAFWCNPISGHATLYWYQQILGQGPKLLIQFQNNGVVDDSQLPKDRFSAERLKGVDSTLKIQPAKLEDSAVYLCASSPTGNTEAFFGQGTRLTVV.

The chain links TRBV7-8 to TRBJ2-7; a possible D gene is TRBD1 (5 bases). The CDR3 loop spans 15 amino acids. Germline V CDR1 and CDR2: SGHVS, FQNEAQ. Trimming took 1 base from V and 2 from J, leaving 12 bases between them. CDR3 in amino acids: CASSLDFDSTYEQYF. DNA of the CDR3: TGTGCCAGCAGCTTAGACTTCGACAGCACCTACGAGCAGTACTTC.

The chain has TRBV15 and TRBJ2-1, with D possibly being TRBD2 (6 bases). The germline CDR1 and CDR2 sequences are LNHNV and YYDKDF (reference sequence). V lost 0 bases and J lost 6, with 12 bases in between. The CDR3 spans 15 residues. As DNA, the CDR3 is TGTGCCACCAGCAGAGATGGAGGGAGTGGCAATGAGCAGTTCTTC. Its translation is CATSRDGGSGNEQFF. Filled out from reference TRBV15 and TRBJ2-1, the complete variable domain reads DAMVIQNPRYQVTQFGKPVTLSCSQTLNHNVMYWYQQKSSQAPKLLFHYYDKDFNNEADTPDNFQSRRPNTSFCFLDIRSPGLGDTAMYLCATSRDGGSGNEQFFGPGTRLTVL.

The chain uses TRBV27 and TRBJ1-1, with TRBD1 matching over 7 bases. This CDR3 is built from 14 residues. In germline, CDR1 is MNHEY, CDR2 SMNVEV (reference sequence). Trimming removed 7 bases from V and 3 bases from J; junction bases left unmatched: 8. This CDR3 reads CASTKRDSHTEAFF. For the CDR3, the DNA is TGTGCCAGCACCAAACGGGACAGTCACACTGAAGCTTTCTTT.

The genes are TRBV9 and TRBJ2-7, with TRBD1 identical over 12 bases. V trimming: 4 bases; J trimming: 5 bases; junction bases outside the gene matches: 16. The CDR3 has 18 amino acids. Germline V gene sequence: CDR1 SGDLS, CDR2 YYNGEE. As DNA, the CDR3 is TGTGCCAGCAGCCCCGGGACAGGGGGCGATCTGTCCGTCCACGAGCAGTACTTC. Translated: CASSPGTGGDLSVHEQYF.